This T cell receptor (beta chain) stems from a study of T cells after yellow fever vaccination. Across the study: Researchers used SMART-Seq v4 Ultra Low Input to prepare fractions that had low cell numbers.

Points from the study as a whole: Most primary-vaccination clones recurred post-booster (about 96% CD4, 88% CD8).

Germline V gene lookup returns CDR1 ENHRY and CDR2 SYGVKD. J gave up 4 bases and V 6 bases, and 10 bases lay outside the gene matches. The CDR3 is made up of 15 amino acids. TCRdb reanalysed the 5' RACE reads using MiXCR and keeps one entry per CDR3 protein. The sample carries more than 300,000 distinct CDR3 sequences, about 10% recorded once. Concerning this clonotype itself: Its antigen is unidentified.

Sequences were derived from CD4+ T cells sorted from PBMCs, sampled 45 days after the yellow fever booster vaccination. The sequence came from a man aged 18 to 35 who received the YFV17D yellow fever vaccine. The chain has TRBV10-3 and TRBJ2-3; 7 bases fit TRBD1. The chain's CDR3 is CAIRENRGSPDTQYF. The CDR3, as DNA: TGTGCCATCAGGGAGAACAGGGGATCGCCAGATACGCAGTATTTT.